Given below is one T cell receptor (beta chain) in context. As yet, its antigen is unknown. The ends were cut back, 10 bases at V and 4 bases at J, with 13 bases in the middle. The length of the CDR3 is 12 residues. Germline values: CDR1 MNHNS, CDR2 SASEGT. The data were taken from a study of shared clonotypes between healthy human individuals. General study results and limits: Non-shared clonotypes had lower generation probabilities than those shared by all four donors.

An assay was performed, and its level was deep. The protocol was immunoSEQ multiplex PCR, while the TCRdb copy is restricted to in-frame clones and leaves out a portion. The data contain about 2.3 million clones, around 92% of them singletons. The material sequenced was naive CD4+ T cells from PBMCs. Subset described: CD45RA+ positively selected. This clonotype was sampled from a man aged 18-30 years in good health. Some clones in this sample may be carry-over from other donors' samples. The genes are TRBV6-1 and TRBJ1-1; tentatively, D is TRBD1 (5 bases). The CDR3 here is CAMGRGSTEAFF. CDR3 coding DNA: TGTGCCATGGGACGGGGGAGCACTGAAGCTTTCTTT.